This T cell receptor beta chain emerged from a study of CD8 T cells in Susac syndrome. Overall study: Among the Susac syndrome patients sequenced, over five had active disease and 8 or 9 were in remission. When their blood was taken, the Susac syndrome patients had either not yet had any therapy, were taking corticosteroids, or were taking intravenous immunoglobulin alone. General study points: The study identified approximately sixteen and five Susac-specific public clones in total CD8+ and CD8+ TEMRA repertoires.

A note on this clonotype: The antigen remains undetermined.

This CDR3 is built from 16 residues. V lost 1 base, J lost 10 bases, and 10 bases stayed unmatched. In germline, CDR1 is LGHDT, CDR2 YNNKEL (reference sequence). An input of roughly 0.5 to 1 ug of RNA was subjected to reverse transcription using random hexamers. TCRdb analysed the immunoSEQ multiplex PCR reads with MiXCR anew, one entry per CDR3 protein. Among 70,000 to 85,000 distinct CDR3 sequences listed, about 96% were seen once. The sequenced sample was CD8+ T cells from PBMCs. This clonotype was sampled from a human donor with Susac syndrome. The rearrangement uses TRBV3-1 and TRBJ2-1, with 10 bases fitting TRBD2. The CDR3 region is CASSQGGLAGASEQFF. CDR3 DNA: TGTGCCAGCAGCCAAGGTGGGCTAGCGGGAGCAAGCGAGCAGTTCTTC.